These 21 T cell receptor beta chains originate from one sample sequenced in a study of technical replicates of blood from several donors. Profiling relied on immunoSEQ multiplex PCR, and the TCRdb table lists in-frame clones only, not all of them. Of about 60,000 clones in the sample, about 89% were seen once. Material: PBMCs. Receptors originate from a human donor in good health. Some clones in this sample may be carry-over from other donors' samples.

V gene TRBV7-9 combines with J gene TRBJ2-5; 7 bases map to TRBD1. Germline V lookup: CDR1 SEHNR, CDR2 FQNEAQ (reference sequence). This CDR3 has 15 amino acids. Trimming cost V 2 bases and J 4 bases; bases outside gene matches: 7. CDR3 protein: CASSLRSTGVETQYF. The DNA for the CDR3 is TGTGCCAGCAGCTTAAGGAGCACAGGGGTAGAGACCCAGTACTTC.

The rearrangement joins TRBV10-3 to TRBJ2-3; 10 bases agree with TRBD2. Trimming at V came to 5 bases and at J to 2 bases, leaving 4 bases not matched to a gene. This CDR3 region has 15 residues. Germline V gives CDR1 ENHRY, CDR2 SYGVKD. The CDR3 reads CAISLAGADTDTQYF. CDR3 nucleotide sequence: TGTGCCATCAGTCTAGCGGGGGCCGACACAGATACGCAGTATTTT.

The V call is TRBV7-2, the J call TRBJ2-3; perhaps TRBD2 as D (7 bases). CDR3 size: 14 residues. Germline assignment: CDR1 SGHTA and CDR2 FQGNSA. Trimming took 9 bases from V and 6 from J, leaving 19 bases between them. CDR3 bases: TGTGCCAGTCGAGGGGGGGGCCCGCGGGATACGCAGTATTTT. Translation gives CASRGGGPRDTQYF.

This clone was seen just once. V is TRBV7-2 and J is TRBJ1-1; D is perhaps TRBD1 (5 bases). The CDR3 extends over 12 amino acids. Trimming pared 7 bases from V and 7 bases from J, leaving 13 bases between. Germline V gene sequence: CDR1 SGHTA, CDR2 FQGNSA. The CDR3 nucleotides read TGTGCCAGCAAACGGCGGGGGTTTGAAGCTTTCTTT. This translates into CASKRRGFEAFF.

The chain recombines TRBV6-1 with TRBJ2-5; 9 bases map to TRBD2. CDR1 and CDR2 from the germline V gene are MNHNS and SASEGT. This CDR3 comprises 15 residues. Trimming cost V 1 base and J 5 bases; bases outside gene matches: 5. CDR3 DNA sequence: TGTGCCAGCAGTGAAGGGAGGCGGGGGGGTGAGACCCAGTACTTC. Amino acid sequence: CASSEGRRGGETQYF.

The DNA for the CDR3 is TGTGCCACCAGCCCTTCGGAGGCCCTAAGGAACACCATATATTTT. It encodes CATSPSEALRNTIYF. V and J are TRBV15 and TRBJ1-3; D unclear. Germline V gives CDR1 LNHNV, CDR2 YYDKDF (reference sequence). This CDR3 comprises 15 residues. V was pared by 5 bases and J by 7 bases, with 18 bases between.

This chain links TRBV2 with TRBJ1-6, with 7 nucleotides matching TRBD1. The germline gives CDR1 SNHLY, CDR2 FYNNEI. The V and J ends lost 4 bases and 6 bases, in that order; junction bases with no gene match: 3. The CDR3 spans 14 residues. The CDR3 nucleotides are TGTGCCAGCAGTGTGGAGGGGGCTAATTCACCCCTCCACTTT. The encoded protein is CASSVEGANSPLHF.

The chain recombines TRBV14 with TRBJ2-5; TRBD1 agrees at 10 bases. CDR3 size: 16 residues. CDR1 and CDR2 (germline): SGHDN, FVKESK. J gave up 5 bases and V 1 base, and 7 bases lay outside the gene matches. The CDR3 DNA is TGTGCCAGCAGCCAAGGGACAGGGGGTCGCTGGGAGACCCAGTACTTC. Translated: CASSQGTGGRWETQYF. Based on the CDR3 plus reference TRBV14 and TRBJ2-5, the full variable domain is EAGVTQFPSHSVIEKGQTVTLRCDPISGHDNLYWYRRVMGKEIKFLLHFVKESKQDESGMPNNRFLAERTGGTYSTLKVQPAELEDSGVYFCASSQGTGGRWETQYFGPGTRLLVL.

The chain combines TRBV4-1 with TRBJ1-3; TRBD1 is a possible D gene (5 bases). CDR3 length equals 16 residues. The germline V gene has CDR1 MGHRA and CDR2 YSYEKL. The ends were cut back, 2 bases at V and 0 bases at J, with 11 bases in the middle. In DNA form, the CDR3 reads TGCGCCAGCAGCCAACGACAGCCAAGCTCTGGAAACACCATATATTTT. The encoded protein is CASSQRQPSSGNTIYF.

This chain links TRBV7-3 with TRBJ2-3, with 10 bases identical to TRBD1. J gave up 8 bases and V 2 bases, and 4 bases lay outside the gene matches. The CDR3 extends over 14 amino acids. The germline gives CDR1 SGHTA, CDR2 FQGTGA. CDR3 coding DNA: TGTGCCAGCAGCTTAGGGACAGGGGATGGTACGCAGTATTTT. It translates to CASSLGTGDGTQYF.

The chain has TRBV6-5 and TRBJ2-5; 7 bases are a match to TRBD1. Germline lookup yields CDR1 MNHEY and CDR2 SVGAGI. CDR3 size: 12 residues. V was clipped by 4 bases and J by 10 bases; unmatched bases: 6. CDR3 nucleotide sequence: TGTGCCAGCAGTTCCGGAACAGGGGTCCAGTACTTC. Encoded protein: CASSSGTGVQYF.

The rearrangement uses TRBV5-1 and TRBJ2-7, with a tentative D call TRBD2 (7 bases). Germline V gene data show CDR1 as SGHRS and CDR2 as YFSETQ. The CDR3 contains 18 residues. V was pared by 0 bases and J by 0 bases, with 19 bases between. The CDR3 nucleotides are TGCGCCAGCAGCTTGGGTGCCAGCGGAGGGGGGGCCTCCTACGAGCAGTACTTC. Translation gives CASSLGASGGGASYEQYF.

This rearrangement joins TRBV29-1 to TRBJ2-1; D is unclear. V was pared by 1 base and J by 12 bases, with 13 bases between. The CDR3 extends over 12 amino acids. Germline CDR1 and CDR2: SQVTM and ANQGSEA. The CDR3 loop reads CSVEGYSPPQFF. In DNA, the CDR3 is TGCAGCGTTGAAGGGTACAGCCCACCGCAGTTCTTC.

In the case of this clone: At one of its ends the junction is not consistent with the germline gene, which may arise from a read error. The chain combines TRBV7-3 with TRBJ2-1, with TRBD2 matching 8 bases. In germline, CDR1 is SGHTA, CDR2 FQGTGA. This CDR3 contains 16 residues. This CDR3 is CASSLTGGAAYNEQFF. The DNA of the CDR3 is TGTGCCAGCAGCCTAACGGGGGGGGCCGCCTACAATGAGCAGTTCTTC.

This chain links TRBV10-3 with TRBJ2-2; 7 bases are a match to TRBD2. The CDR3 extends over 16 amino acids. Trimming cost V 6 bases and J 3 bases; bases outside gene matches: 10. Germline V lookup: CDR1 ENHRY, CDR2 SYGVKD. CDR3 amino acids: CAISGVGGGYTGELFF. Here the CDR3 DNA reads TGTGCCATCAGCGGCGTAGGCGGGGGTTACACCGGGGAGCTGTTTTTT.

The chain recombines TRBV27 with TRBJ1-1; D possibly corresponds to TRBD1 (5 bases). The CDR3 extends over 15 amino acids. V dropped 0 bases and J dropped 2 bases, with 10 bases sitting between them. CDR1 is MNHEY and CDR2 is SMNVEV in the germline V gene (reference sequence). The CDR3 protein is CASSLSRTRNTEAFF. For the CDR3, the DNA is TGTGCCAGCAGTTTATCGAGGACAAGAAACACTGAAGCTTTCTTT.

The chain couples TRBV7-9 to TRBJ1-2; D is unresolved. In germline, CDR1 is SEHNR, CDR2 FQNEAQ (reference sequence). This CDR3 region has 12 residues. V gave up 1 base and J gave up 9 bases, with 9 bases separating them. For the CDR3, the DNA is TGTGCCAGCAGCTTAGGGGCCGCCAGCTACACCTTC. Translation gives CASSLGAASYTF.

J is TRBJ2-3 and V is TRBV2, with TRBD2 matching over 12 bases. V was clipped by 10 bases and J by 5 bases; unmatched bases: 7. Germline V gene sequence: CDR1 SNHLY, CDR2 FYNNEI. This CDR3 has 14 residues. The CDR3 bases are TGTGCCACGGGCGTGACTAGCGGGGGAGATACGCAGTATTTT. This encodes CATGVTSGGDTQYF.

The chain has TRBV9 and TRBJ2-3; D uncertain. CDR3 length: 17 residues. Between the trimmed V and J ends, which lost 4 bases and 0 bases, there was a span of 18 bases. CDR1 is SGDLS, CDR2 YYNGEE, per germline. The CDR3 is CASSPGRQVSSTDTQYF. The DNA of the CDR3 is TGTGCCAGCAGCCCTGGGCGTCAAGTTTCTAGCACAGATACGCAGTATTTT.

This clone was picked up a small number of times. V is TRBV2 and J is TRBJ1-1; D possibly corresponds to TRBD1 (5 bases). Germline assignment: CDR1 SNHLY and CDR2 FYNNEI. The CDR3 runs 13 residues. V was pared by 6 bases and J by 1 base, with 9 bases between. The CDR3 DNA reads TGTGCCAGCAGCTTTGACAGGAACACTGAAGCTTTCTTT. It codes for CASSFDRNTEAFF.

This rearrangement joins TRBV19 to TRBJ2-7; 9 bases are shared with TRBD1. The germline gives CDR1 LNHDA, CDR2 SQIVND (reference sequence). This CDR3 spans 16 amino acids. V was clipped by 4 bases and J by 1 base; unmatched bases: 8. CDR3 sequence reads: CASSRYPTGGSYEQYF. The DNA for the CDR3 is TGTGCCAGTAGTAGGTACCCGACAGGGGGATCCTACGAGCAGTACTTC.